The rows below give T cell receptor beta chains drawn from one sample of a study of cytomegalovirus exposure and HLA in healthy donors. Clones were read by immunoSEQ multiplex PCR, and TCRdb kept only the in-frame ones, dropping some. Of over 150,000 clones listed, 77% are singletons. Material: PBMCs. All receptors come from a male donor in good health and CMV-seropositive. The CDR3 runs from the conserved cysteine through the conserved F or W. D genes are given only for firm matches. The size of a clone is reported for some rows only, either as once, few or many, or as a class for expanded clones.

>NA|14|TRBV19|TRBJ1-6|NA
CASSGEGGDSPLHF
TGTGCCAGTAGTGGAGAGGGAGGCGATTCACCCCTCCACTTT
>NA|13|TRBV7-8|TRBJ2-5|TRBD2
CASSWAGAGEQYF
TGTGCCAGCAGCTGGGCGGGAGCTGGAGAGCAGTACTTC
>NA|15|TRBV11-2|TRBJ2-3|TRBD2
CASSLGGLDTDTQYF
TGTGCCAGCAGCTTAGGGGGACTAGACACAGATACGCAGTATTTT
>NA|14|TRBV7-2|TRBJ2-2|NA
CASSAIRWTGELFF
TGTGCCAGCAGCGCCATTCGGTGGACCGGGGAGCTGTTTTTT
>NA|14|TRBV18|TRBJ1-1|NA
CASSPGGVDTEAFF
TGTGCCAGCTCGCCCGGGGGAGTTGACACTGAAGCTTTCTTT
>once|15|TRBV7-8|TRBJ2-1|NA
CASSPPPGHGNEQFF
TGTGCCAGCAGCCCTCCCCCCGGACACGGCAATGAGCAGTTCTTC
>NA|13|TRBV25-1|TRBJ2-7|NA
CASSEFIAYEQYF
TGTGCCAGCAGTGAATTTATTGCGTACGAGCAGTACTTC
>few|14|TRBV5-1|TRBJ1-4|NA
CASSSESRGEKLFF
TGCGCCAGCAGCTCGGAGAGCCGGGGGGAAAAACTGTTTTTT
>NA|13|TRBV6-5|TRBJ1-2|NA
CASTGNRPSGYTF
TGTGCCAGCACCGGAAACAGGCCCAGCGGCTACACCTTC
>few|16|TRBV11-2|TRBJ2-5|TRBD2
CASSRLGSGAQETQYF
TGTGCCAGCAGCCGACTGGGGAGCGGGGCCCAAGAGACCCAGTACTTC
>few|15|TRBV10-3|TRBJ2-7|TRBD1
CATISLTGGLNEQYF
TGTGCCACAATATCACTGACAGGGGGCCTAAACGAGCAGTACTTC
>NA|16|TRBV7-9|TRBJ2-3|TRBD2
CASSFPSSGGGDTQYF
TGTGCCAGCAGCTTCCCCTCTAGCGGGGGGGGAGATACGCAGTATTTT
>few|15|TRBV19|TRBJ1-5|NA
CASSSDDRYNQPQHF
TGTGCCAGTAGTTCAGATGACAGGTACAATCAGCCCCAGCATTTT
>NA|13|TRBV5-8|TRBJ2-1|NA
CASSLLGGDEQFF
TGTGCCAGCAGCCTCCTTGGAGGCGATGAGCAGTTCTTC
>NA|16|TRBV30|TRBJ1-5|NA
CAWSPQRAGSNQPQHF
TGTGCCTGGAGTCCACAAAGGGCGGGTAGCAATCAGCCCCAGCATTTT
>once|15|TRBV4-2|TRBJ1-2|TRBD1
CASNRDSPSNYGYTF
TGTGCCAGCAACCGGGACAGCCCCAGCAACTATGGCTACACCTTC
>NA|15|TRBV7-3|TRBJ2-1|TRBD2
CASSFPGLAGAEQFF
TGTGCCAGCAGCTTCCCTGGACTAGCGGGGGCTGAGCAGTTCTTC
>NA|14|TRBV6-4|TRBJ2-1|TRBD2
CASSLAGGRNEQFF
TGTGCCAGCAGTTTAGCGGGGGGCCGGAATGAGCAGTTCTTC
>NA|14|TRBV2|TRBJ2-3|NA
CASAGTSRTDTQYF
TGTGCCAGCGCGGGTACCTCGCGCACAGATACGCAGTATTTT
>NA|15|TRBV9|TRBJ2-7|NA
CASSVSDGSSYEQYF
TGTGCCAGCAGCGTCTCGGATGGGAGCTCCTACGAGCAGTACTTC
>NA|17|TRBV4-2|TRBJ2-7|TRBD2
CASSQGITSGISYEQYF
TGTGCCAGCAGCCAAGGCATAACTAGCGGGATTTCGTACGAGCAGTACTTC
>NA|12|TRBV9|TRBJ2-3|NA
CASSGYEDTQYF
TGTGCCAGCAGCGGGTATGAGGATACGCAGTATTTT
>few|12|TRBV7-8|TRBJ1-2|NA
CASSPEQAGYTF
TGTGCCAGCAGCCCCGAACAGGCGGGCTACACCTTC
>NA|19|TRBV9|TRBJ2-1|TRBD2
CASSVARARGATNYNEQFF
TGTGCCAGCAGCGTAGCTAGGGCGCGGGGGGCCACCAATTATAATGAGCAGTTCTTC
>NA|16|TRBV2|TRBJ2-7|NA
CASSDQGRGTGYEQYF
TGTGCCAGCAGTGACCAAGGACGGGGAACGGGGTACGAGCAGTACTTC
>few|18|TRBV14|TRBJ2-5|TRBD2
CASSLARLAGNGQETQYF
TGTGCCAGCAGCTTGGCTCGCCTAGCGGGGAATGGCCAAGAGACCCAGTACTTC
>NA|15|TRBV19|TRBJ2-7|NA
CASSWQWAGGYEQYF
TGTGCCAGTAGTTGGCAATGGGCCGGGGGTTACGAGCAGTACTTC
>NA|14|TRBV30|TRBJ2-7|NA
CAWRRTRGSYEQYF
TGTGCCTGGAGGAGAACCAGGGGATCCTACGAGCAGTACTTC
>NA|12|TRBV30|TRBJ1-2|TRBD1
CATRTGGYGYTF
TGTGCCACACGGACAGGGGGCTATGGCTACACCTTC
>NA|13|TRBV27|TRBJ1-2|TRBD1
CASSYRDRGGYTF
TGTGCCAGCAGTTACCGGGACAGGGGCGGCTACACCTTC
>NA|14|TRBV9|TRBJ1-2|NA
CASTSGVGNYGYTF
TGTGCCAGCACCTCAGGGGTAGGGAACTATGGCTACACCTTC
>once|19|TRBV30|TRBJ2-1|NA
CAWTVRAPTPTSPYNEQFF
TGTGCCTGGACCGTGAGGGCTCCAACCCCGACTAGTCCCTACAATGAGCAGTTCTTC
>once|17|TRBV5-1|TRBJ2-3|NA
CASRRGWDSIRTDTQYF
TGCGCCAGCAGACGGGGGTGGGACAGCATTCGCACAGATACGCAGTATTTT
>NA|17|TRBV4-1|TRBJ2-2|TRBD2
CASSQRLAGGNTGELFF
TGCGCCAGCAGCCAACGGTTAGCGGGGGGGAACACCGGGGAGCTGTTTTTT
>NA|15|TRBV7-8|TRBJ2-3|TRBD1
CASSITGGLTDTQYF
TGTGCCAGCAGCATCACAGGGGGGCTCACAGATACGCAGTATTTT
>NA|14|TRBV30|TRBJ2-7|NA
CAGRRSPGMREQYF
TGTGCCGGGAGGAGAAGCCCGGGGATGAGGGAGCAGTACTTC
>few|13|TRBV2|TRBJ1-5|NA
CASKWHINQPQHF
TGTGCCAGCAAATGGCACATCAATCAGCCCCAGCATTTT
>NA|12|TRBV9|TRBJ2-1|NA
CASSLRGNEQFF
TGTGCCAGCAGCCTAAGGGGGAATGAGCAGTTCTTC
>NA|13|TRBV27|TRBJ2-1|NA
CASIPGAGGEQFF
TGTGCCAGCATCCCAGGAGCGGGCGGTGAGCAGTTCTTC
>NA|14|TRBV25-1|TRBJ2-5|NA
CASSEWRQQETQYF
TGTGCCAGCAGTGAATGGCGACAGCAAGAGACCCAGTACTTC
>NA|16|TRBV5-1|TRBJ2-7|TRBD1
CASSSARQGIRYEQYF
TGCGCCAGCAGCTCCGCAAGACAGGGGATTCGGTACGAGCAGTACTTC
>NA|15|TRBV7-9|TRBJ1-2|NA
CASSPLGVLLYGYTF
TGTGCCAGCAGCCCCCTGGGAGTCTTACTCTATGGCTACACCTTC
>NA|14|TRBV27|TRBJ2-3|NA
CASSLVGPTDTQYF
TGTGCCAGCAGTTTAGTCGGTCCAACAGATACGCAGTATTTT
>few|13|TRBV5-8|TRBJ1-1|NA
CASSLGGNTEAFF
TGTGCCAGCAGCTTGGGCGGGAACACTGAAGCTTTCTTT
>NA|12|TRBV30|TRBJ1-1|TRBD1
CAWKQGFTEAFF
TGTGCCTGGAAACAGGGGTTCACTGAAGCTTTCTTT
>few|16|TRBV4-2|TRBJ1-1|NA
CASSQDLGRVGTEAFF
TGTGCCAGCAGCCAAGATCTGGGCAGGGTCGGCACTGAAGCTTTCTTT
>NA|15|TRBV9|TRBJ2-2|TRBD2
CASSHSGDGAGELFF
TGTGCCAGCAGCCATAGCGGGGATGGGGCCGGGGAGCTGTTTTTT
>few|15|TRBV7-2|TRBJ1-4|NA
CASSSRGNPNEKLFF
TGTGCCAGCAGCTCCAGGGGAAACCCTAATGAAAAACTGTTTTTT
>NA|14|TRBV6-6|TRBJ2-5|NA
CASSYGRSQETQYF
TGTGCCAGCAGTTACGGGAGAAGCCAAGAGACCCAGTACTTC
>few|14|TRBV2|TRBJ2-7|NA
CASSTGQYSYEQYF
TGTGCCAGCAGTACAGGTCAATACTCCTACGAGCAGTACTTC
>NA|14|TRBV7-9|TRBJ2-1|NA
CASSLAGGYDEQFF
TGTGCCAGCAGCTTAGCCGGAGGGTATGATGAGCAGTTCTTC
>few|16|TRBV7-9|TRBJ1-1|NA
CASSLGVGRGNTEAFF
TGTGCCAGCAGCTTAGGAGTGGGGAGGGGAAACACTGAAGCTTTCTTT
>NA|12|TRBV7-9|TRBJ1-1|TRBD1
CSSSSGGTEAFF
TGTTCCAGCAGCTCAGGGGGCACTGAAGCTTTCTTT
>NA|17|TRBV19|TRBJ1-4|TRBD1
CASSMGFGQGLYEKLFF
TGTGCCAGTAGTATGGGATTCGGACAGGGGTTATATGAAAAACTGTTTTTT